This T cell receptor beta chain was recorded in a study of T cell responses to AZD1222 COVID-19 vaccine. Study-wide results and limits: Receipt of two AZD1222 doses was followed by a rise in Spike-specific TCR breadth and depth. It should be noted that donors were predominantly white British and more often female, and clonal diversity was possibly underestimated.

The CDR3 extends over 11 amino acids. V was pared by 0 bases and J by 4 bases, with 1 base between. Germline V CDR1 and CDR2: MNHNS, SASEGT. This clone occurred once. Its antigen remains unknown. The sample contains more than one DNA sequence encoding this CDR3. Sequenced by immunoSEQ multiplex PCR; TCRdb stores in-frame clones only, minus some. This table has approximately 150,000 clones, approximately 91% appearing once. The sequencing here drew on peripheral blood, taken 28 days after the second AZD1222 dose. The sequence was obtained from an adult who received the AZD1222 COVID-19 vaccine. The chain couples TRBV6-1 to TRBJ2-7, with unresolved D. The CDR3 loop is CASSEAYEQYF. The DNA of the CDR3 is TGTGCCAGCAGTGAAGCGTACGAGCAGTACTTC.